The 18 T cell receptor beta chains below all came from one sample that was sequenced in a study of T cell repertoires in cytomegalovirus infection (dated by TCRdb to the late 2010s). Their specific antigens are unknown. The label giving this sample's treatment or condition can be read as: in vitro stimulation with specific CMV peptide epitopes to enrich CMV-specific T cells. Sequencing took place on an Illumina HiSeq 1500. The public reads were reanalyzed by TCRdb: fastp trimming at Q25, MiXCR alignment, in-frame beta chains only. Entries are consolidated by CDR3 protein sequence, retaining the most common genes and DNA. The table for this sample lists fewer than 1,000,000 distinct CDR3 sequences; roughly 31% of them were counted only once. The leading ten clones occupy about an eighth of the sample. Source: cultured CD8+ T cells from PBMCs, taken from culture after CMV antigen stimulation. Source of these receptors: a human donor in good health (CMV status not recorded). Some clones in this sample may be carry-over from other donors' samples.

To note about this clonotype: Mismatch with germline at one junction end may stem from a read error. This chain joins TRBV4-1 and TRBJ2-1; D may be TRBD1 (6 bases). Germline values: CDR1 MGHRA, CDR2 YSYEKL. This CDR3 has 14 amino acids. CDR3 sequence reads: CATRGGNDYNEQFF. CDR3 nucleotide sequence: TGTGCCACCCGAGGGGGAAACGACTACAATGAGCAGTTCTTC.

On this clonotype: The junction and the germline gene differ at one end; a read error may be behind it. The genes are TRBV7-9 and TRBJ1-2; a weak D match, TRBD1 (6 bases). The CDR3 sequence is 17 residues long. Per germline, CDR1 SEHNR and CDR2 FQNEAQ (reference sequence). CDR3 DNA: TGTGCCAGCAACACCCCGGGACATACAGTCATCCAGTATGACTACACCTTC. Residues: CASNTPGHTVIQYDYTF.

V usage is TRBV12-3 or TRBV12-4 and J usage is TRBJ2-5; TRBD2 is a possible D gene (5 bases). V lost 6 bases, J lost 2 bases, and 16 bases lay in between. The CDR3 totals 15 residues. The CDR3, as DNA: TGTGCCAGCAGCCACCCCCGGGATCTACAAGAGACCCAGTACTTC. Its translation is CASSHPRDLQETQYF.

Remarks on this clonotype: A much larger clonotype is one base distant, so this may be a read error. The chain is built from TRBV7-2 and TRBJ1-2; D is uncertain. The CDR3 contains 15 residues. Germline V CDR1 and CDR2: SGHTA, FQGNSA. CDR3 nucleotide sequence: TGTGCCAGCAGGAGGGCGGCCACCTCTAACTATGGCTGCACCTTC. It encodes CASRRAATSNYGCTF.

This chain uses TRBV20-1 with TRBJ1-1, with D possibly being TRBD1 (5 bases). Trimming cost V 5 bases and J 3 bases, with 7 bases left between them. Germline V gene data show CDR1 as DFQATT and CDR2 as SNEGSKA (reference sequence). The CDR3 runs to 11 residues. The CDR3 DNA follows: TGCAGTGCTGGGGCAGACACTGAAGCTTTCTTT. Protein sequence: CSAGADTEAFF.

The rearrangement uses TRBV15 and TRBJ1-1; 7 nucleotides align to TRBD1. The germline V gene has CDR1 LNHNV and CDR2 YYDKDF (reference sequence). This CDR3 has 12 amino acids. J lost 4 bases, V lost 5 bases, and 1 base had no gene match. DNA of the CDR3: TGTGCCACCAGCCAGGGGGGCACTGAAGCTTTCTTT. Protein sequence: CATSQGGTEAFF. Combining the CDR3 with reference TRBV15 and TRBJ1-1 gives the whole variable domain DAMVIQNPRYQVTQFGKPVTLSCSQTLNHNVMYWYQQKSSQAPKLLFHYYDKDFNNEADTPDNFQSRRPNTSFCFLDIRSPGLGDTAMYLCATSQGGTEAFFGQGTRLTVV.

The table lists this clonotype with many counts. The CDR3 loop is CASSLGVLGAYEQYV. In nucleotides, the CDR3 is TGTGCCAGCAGCTTAGGCGTTTTGGGGGCCTACGAGCAGTACGTC. The gene calls are TRBV7-8 and TRBJ2-7; perhaps D is TRBD1 or TRBD2 (5 bases each). Trimming left V 1 base short and J 2 bases short, with 12 bases between. Germline assignment: CDR1 SGHVS and CDR2 FQNEAQ. The CDR3 is 15 amino acids.

The rearrangement links TRBV6-8 to TRBJ2-1, with D hard to call. This CDR3 spans 15 amino acids. Trimming stripped 1 base from V and 0 bases from J, with 7 bases between. The V gene's germline CDR1 is MNHGY and CDR2 SAAAGT. The CDR3 DNA reads TGTGCCAGCAGTTACTTCGGGCTCTCCTACAATGAGCAGTTCTTC. Translated: CASSYFGLSYNEQFF.

There are a few counts of this clonotype. The chain carries TRBV12-3 or TRBV12-4 and TRBJ2-7; D is unresolved. V was shortened by 3 bases and J by 2 bases, with 11 bases between the two germline ends. This CDR3 is 14 amino acids long. CDR3 DNA sequence: TGTGCCAGCAGTTTGCGATTTACCCCCTACGAGCAGTACTTC. Translation gives CASSLRFTPYEQYF.

The table lists this clonotype with a few counts. This chain links TRBV3-1 with TRBJ2-3; D gene unclear. Trimming took 1 base from V and 10 from J, leaving 15 bases between them. The V gene's germline CDR1 is LGHDT and CDR2 YNNKEL (reference sequence). This CDR3 is built from 14 residues. The CDR3, as DNA: TGTGCCAGCAGCCAAGGGTCTCCAGGAGTCTCGCAGTATTTT. It codes for CASSQGSPGVSQYF.

This clonotype was counted a few times. This chain links TRBV12-3 or TRBV12-4 with TRBJ1-2; D ambiguous. The CDR3 totals 11 residues. V shed 6 bases and J shed 8 bases, with 10 bases lying between them. In DNA, the CDR3 is TGTGCCAGCAGGTTCGCGGGCGGCTACACCTTC. Translation gives CASRFAGGYTF.

The V call is TRBV10-3, the J call TRBJ1-2; no reliable D call. CDR1 and CDR2 from the germline V gene are ENHRY and SYGVKD. The CDR3 contains 11 residues. Deletions cut 6 bases from V and 3 bases from J, with 5 bases between. This CDR3 is CAIRSYYGYTF. CDR3 sequence (DNA): TGTGCCATCAGGTCCTACTATGGCTACACCTTC.

J is TRBJ2-1 and V is TRBV15; 11 bases map to TRBD2. In germline, CDR1 is LNHNV, CDR2 YYDKDF (reference sequence). The CDR3 runs to 16 residues. V lost 0 bases and J lost 7; bases outside the gene matches: 5. The CDR3 spells CATSRDLAGGGNEQFF. Here the CDR3 DNA reads TGTGCCACCAGCAGAGATCTAGCGGGGGGAGGGAATGAGCAGTTCTTC.

The gene calls are TRBV18 and TRBJ2-5; the match to TRBD1 covers 9 bases. CDR1 and CDR2 from the germline V gene are KGHSH and LQKENI. With 5 bases clipped from V and 0 bases from J, the junction kept 1 base outside the gene matches. The CDR3 has 14 amino acids. This CDR3 reads CASSRDRDQETQYF. For the CDR3, the DNA is TGTGCCAGCTCAAGGGACAGGGACCAAGAGACCCAGTACTTC.

This clonotype was seen only a few times. The chain employs TRBV6-5 and TRBJ2-7, with D perhaps assigned TRBD1 or TRBD2 (5 bases each). This CDR3 comprises 16 residues. Looked up from germline, CDR1 is MNHEY and CDR2 is SVGAGI. V lost 0 bases and J 1 base, leaving 13 bases between the germline ends. CDR3 nucleotides: TGTGCCAGCAGTTACTCAGTCTTTGGGGGATCCTACGAGCAGTACTTC. This codes for CASSYSVFGGSYEQYF.

The chain combines TRBV6-8 with TRBJ1-2; a possible D gene is TRBD1 (5 bases). CDR3 length equals 13 residues. Germline assignment: CDR1 MNHGY and CDR2 SAAAGT. V shed 6 bases and J shed 7 bases, with 15 bases lying between them. The CDR3 loop reads CASSQGETSGYTF. The CDR3 DNA is TGTGCCAGCAGCCAGGGCGAAACCAGTGGCTACACCTTC.

This clonotype came up once. The rearrangement joins TRBV9 to TRBJ2-3, with D unresolved. The CDR3 runs to 15 residues. Trimming cost V 4 bases and J 3 bases, with 15 bases left between them. Germline CDR1 is SGDLS and CDR2 is YYNGEE. Here the CDR3 DNA reads TGTGCCAGCAGCCCCGCCAATAAAGCGACAGATACGCAGTATTTT. Protein product: CASSPANKATDTQYF. Supplemented by reference TRBV9 and TRBJ2-3, the full variable domain reads DSGVTQTPKHLITATGQRVTLRCSPRSGDLSVYWYQQSLDQGLQFLIQYYNGEERAKGNILERFSAQQFPDLHSELNLSSLELGDSALYFCASSPANKATDTQYFGPGTRLTVL.

This clonotype was seen only a few times. The V and J genes are TRBV3-1 and TRBJ2-7; D may be TRBD2 (6 bases). V lost 4 bases to trimming and J lost 0 bases, with 16 bases between them. This CDR3 comprises 16 residues. Germline V gives CDR1 LGHDT, CDR2 YNNKEL (reference sequence). CDR3 nucleotides: TGTGCCAGCAGCCTAAGCGCGGGAACTTTCTCCTACGAGCAGTACTTC. It encodes CASSLSAGTFSYEQYF.